This T cell receptor beta chain was documented in a study of Ad26.COV2.S vaccination and SARS-CoV-2 variants. Study-level information: Vaccine-arm donor from the placebo-controlled COV1001 Ad26.COV2.S trial. Study-level points and caveats: The study found similar non-spike TCR breadth in vaccine and placebo recipients.

Trimming cost V 5 bases and J 1 base; bases outside gene matches: 7. The CDR3 is 15 amino acids. The germline V gene encodes CDR1 SEHNR and CDR2 FQNEAQ (reference sequence). About this clone itself: Its target is not known.

Sequencing was performed with immunoSEQ multiplex PCR; in TCRdb, only in-frame clones are kept and a portion is missing. The sample contains under 600,000 clones, 80% to 90% of which appear only once. This sample's treatment: around 19 received Ad26.COV2.S at low or high dose, single or two shots; 5 received placebo; per-sample allocation not given. Following the first vaccine or placebo injection, samples were taken on day 63. Immunization relied on an Ad26 vector, which expressed Wuhan-strain SARS-CoV-2 spike. The specimen was peripheral blood, collected in a trial of Ad26.COV2.S vaccine versus placebo. The chain carries TRBV7-9 and TRBJ1-2; 7 bases fit TRBD1. The source of this sequence is a person between 18 and 60 years old who received the Ad26.COV2.S COVID-19 vaccine or a placebo. CDR3 sequence reads: CASSLQTGINYGYTF. The CDR3 nucleotides read TGTGCCAGCAGCCTACAGACAGGGATTAACTATGGCTACACCTTC. Drawing the rest from reference TRBV7-9 and TRBJ1-2, the complete variable domain is DTGVSQNPRHKITKRGQNVTFRCDPISEHNRLYWYRQTLGQGPEFLTYFQNEAQLEKSRLLSDRFSAERPKGSFSTLEIQRTEQGDSAMYLCASSLQTGINYGYTFGSGTRLTVV.